The clone carrying this TCR beta chain was picked up many times. Antigen specificity is unknown. It was RNA transcripts that yielded the amplified TCR beta CDR3 regions. First-round RT-PCR of the TCR CDR3 relied on the HTBI primer set. TCRdb recomputed calls from the multiplex PCR reads with MiXCR, one row per CDR3 protein. The sample holds fewer than 500,000 distinct CDR3 sequences, roughly 15% seen once. Uncontrolled infection, other autoimmune disease, pregnancy or lactation disqualified patients from enrolment. Diagnoses used clinical symptoms, serum thyroxine and TRAb, thyroid ultrasound and orbital computed tomography. The data derive from a study of T cells in Graves' hyperthyroidism and ophthalmopathy. Study-level information: The authors collected peripheral blood at initial diagnosis, before any treatment. The study, taken as a whole, reports: The majority of expanded thyroid clonotypes above 0.001 also appeared in blood.

V was pared by 3 bases and J by 2 bases, with 8 bases between. The CDR3 has 14 residues. Germline V gene data show CDR1 as MNHEY and CDR2 as SMNVEV (reference sequence). The sample taken for sequencing was blood. This chain joins TRBV27 and TRBJ2-1; D is perhaps TRBD1 (5 bases). This TCR derives from a man aged 18 to 29 with Graves' ophthalmopathy. The CDR3 DNA is TGTGCCAGCAGTTTTCAGGGAACCTACAATGAGCAGTTCTTC. Protein product: CASSFQGTYNEQFF.